This T cell receptor beta chain is drawn from a study of tumor and adjacent non-tumor tissue in lung cancer. Study overall: The patients, roughly eleven men and roughly 5 women, were roughly 31 to 80 with stage I to III disease.

RNA was extracted from bulk tissue without any cell sorting. Whole-study findings and limits: Tumor tissue had significantly higher TCR diversity than normal lung. In normal lung, the top 100 clones were significantly more dominant than in tumor.

The V gene's germline CDR1 is MNHEY and CDR2 SVGAGI. The CDR3 totals 19 residues. The table lists this clonotype with a count of one. Its target is unknown. A modified ARM-PCR protocol with three rounds of nested PCR amplified TCRbeta. TCRdb re-called the multiplex PCR reads through MiXCR, storing one row per CDR3 protein. Of about 200,000 distinct CDR3 sequences in the sample, about 71% were seen once. This chain links TRBV6-5 with TRBJ1-5; weak D call: TRBD1 (5 bases). The sequence was collected from a man aged 55 to 70 with non-small cell lung cancer. Sequenced sample: lung tumor tissue. The CDR3 DNA follows: TGTGTAAGCATCACCAGCGCAGGGTCGATTAATGGCAGCAATCAGCCCCAGCATTTT. Translation: CVSITSAGSINGSNQPQHF.